In its sample, the clone carrying this T cell receptor (beta chain) was seen a few times. Only in-frame clones appear in the TCRdb table, and some are missing; sequencing was by immunoSEQ multiplex PCR. The sample holds about 370,000 clones, 91% seen once. The record originates from a study of blood T cell repertoires in COVID-19. The length of the CDR3 is 14 residues. CDR1 and CDR2 (germline): SGHDT, YYEEEE. Trimming left V 2 bases short and J 4 bases short, with 12 bases between. The V and J genes are TRBV5-6 and TRBJ1-2; perhaps TRBD1 as D (5 bases). Sequencing input: PBMCs or T cells enriched from blood (not recorded which). The clonotype originates from a woman between 40 and 55 years old who had been exposed to COVID-19. CDR3 loop: CASSFVSQGYGYTF. Here the CDR3 DNA reads TGTGCCAGCAGCTTTGTAAGTCAGGGCTATGGCTACACCTTC.